The sequence of this T cell receptor (beta chain) was determined in a study of shared clonotypes between healthy human individuals (dated by TCRdb to 2020 to 2021). Regarding the complete study: The cohort comprised a couple of women and a few men aged 18 to 49 years. Per donor, three plates each were used for CD4 naive and CD4 memory, two for CD8 naive, and one for CD8 memory. To estimate repertoire size and how much clonotypes are shared between individuals, the study performed deep sequencing of blood TCR repertoires from about 5 healthy adults. Libraries were prepared and TCR repertoires were sequenced by different laboratories using diverse techniques, in order to increase sequencing depth and limit assay-specific biases. Between about 0.8 and 9 billion PBMCs per donor were obtained by leukapheresis.

TCR CDR3 regions were amplified from genomic DNA by multiplex PCR using the deep immunoSEQ assay. Extracted genomic DNA from each cell subset was distributed evenly across all wells of several immunoSEQ 96-well plates, and each plate was treated as a replicate. Each replicate PCR for sorted subsets received roughly 0.2 ug genomic DNA, equal to tens of thousands of T cell genomes. The purified libraries were quantified using a Qubit 3.0 fluorometer, sized with a Bioanalyzer 2100, and then quantified again using the KAPA Library Quantification kit. Every immunoSEQ 96-well plate was sequenced on a dedicated single-read 150-cycle Illumina NextSeq 550 flow cell. Per the source publication's procedure: Because only junctional sequences without quality scores were contained in the immunoSEQ output, filtering matching that applied to full-length reads could not be performed. To assign V/J genes and CDR3, sequences were annotated against IMGT germline references using PyIR, a Python wrapper for IgBLAST v1.9. Any read was removed if the V/J assignment was weak (E-value above 1e-6), the CDR3 was missing, or the read contained stop codons, out-of-frame junctions, or ambiguous translated residues. V3J clonotypes were defined by identical inferred V gene, J gene, and CDR3 amino acid sequence. Percentage overlap between repertoires was computed as shared unique clonotypes divided by the size of the smaller repertoire. RTK rarefaction, the Chao1 estimator, and Recon v2.1 estimates of unobserved clonotypes were used to assess repertoire richness. Generation probabilities were computed with OLGA for all TCRbeta clonotypes obtained by the gDNA method from a few donors. In TCRdb, the immuneACCESS table is reduced to in-frame sequences with V and J assigned. These tables do not hold every clone; where another copy was compared, an unresolved V gene accounts for under half, and the others remain unexplained. Clone size and V and J calls were adopted from that table, with D and trimming inferred from the DNA. The sample includes approximately 1.4 million clones, with 95% to 99% observed a single time. The ten top clones hold around 0.47% of the sample.

In regard to this clone: Its antigen is still unknown. Per-base qualities were not stored, and no clone one base away is much larger.

From the cysteine up to the phenylalanine, the CDR3 has a length of 16 residues. The only DNA kept is the CDR3, 48 bases in frame from the first base. CDR1 and CDR2 are read off the germline V gene as SGHVS and FQNEAQ. At the junction V is shortened by 7 bases and J by 4 bases; bases outside the gene matches: 12. The investigation overall reported the following: Estimated clonotype richness was generally larger for naive than for memory subsets. Even with the large sequencing depth, rarefaction of the sorted-subset datasets indicated that sequencing was incomplete. Based on pairwise subsampling, the degree of clonotype sharing among donors was expected to be affected by sequencing depth. Only blood was sampled, and tissue TCR repertoires likely differ from those in blood. Because the study included a small number of donors, the genetic and exposure-history diversity represented was limited. Higher generation probabilities were observed for clonotypes shared by all four sorted-subset donors than for non-shared clonotypes. Sharing across a few donors was observed for approximately 5% of naive CD4, over 3% of naive CD8, over 2% of memory CD4, and around 0.4% of memory CD8 clonotypes.

The donors were healthy, HIV-negative adults who had no recently reported acute infections or vaccinations. Only Caucasian adults living in Nashville, Tennessee, USA were represented among the donors. CD4+ T cells were enriched by magnetic negative selection, after which naive cells were positively selected on CD45RA and the negative fraction was taken as the memory subset. Blood was obtained by leukapheresis, after which PBMCs were separated by Ficoll-Histopaque density gradient centrifugation and cryopreserved in liquid nitrogen vapor phase. Purity and quantity of every magnetically sorted T cell population were checked by analytical flow cytometry. From each sorted fraction, genomic DNA was isolated and quantified by UV absorbance on a Nanodrop 2000c.

The TCR sequence derives from a young man in good health. The chain was built from TRBV7-8 and TRBJ2-2; TRBD1 agrees with 7 junctional bases. The specimen was naive CD4+ T cells sorted from blood. The sample's cell subset or site label, in plain terms: CD45RA+ positively selected. The DNA is TGTGCCAGCAAGACCACAGGGGCCGCCCCCACCGGGGAGCTGTTTTTT. This encodes CASKTTGAAPTGELFF. The full variable domain, completed from the reference TRBV7-8 and TRBJ2-2 proteins outside the CDR3, reads GAGVSQSPRYKVAKRGQDVALRCDPISGHVSLFWYQQALGQGPEFLTYFQNEAQLDKSGLPSDRFFAERPEGSVSTLKIQRTQQEDSAVYLCASKTTGAAPTGELFFGEGSRLTVL.